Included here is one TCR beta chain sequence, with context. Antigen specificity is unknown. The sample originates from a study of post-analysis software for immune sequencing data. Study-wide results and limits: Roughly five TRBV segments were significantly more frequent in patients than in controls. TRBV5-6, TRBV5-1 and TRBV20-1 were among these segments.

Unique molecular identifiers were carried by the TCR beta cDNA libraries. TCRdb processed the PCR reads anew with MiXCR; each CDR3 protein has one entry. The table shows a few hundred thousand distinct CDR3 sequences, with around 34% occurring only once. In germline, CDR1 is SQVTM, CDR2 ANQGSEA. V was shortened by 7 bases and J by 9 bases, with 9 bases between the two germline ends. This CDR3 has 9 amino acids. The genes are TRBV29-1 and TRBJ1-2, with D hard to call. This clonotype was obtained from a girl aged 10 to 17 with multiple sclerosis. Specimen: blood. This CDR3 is CSGSERYTF. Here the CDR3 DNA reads TGCAGCGGCTCTGAGCGCTACACCTTC.